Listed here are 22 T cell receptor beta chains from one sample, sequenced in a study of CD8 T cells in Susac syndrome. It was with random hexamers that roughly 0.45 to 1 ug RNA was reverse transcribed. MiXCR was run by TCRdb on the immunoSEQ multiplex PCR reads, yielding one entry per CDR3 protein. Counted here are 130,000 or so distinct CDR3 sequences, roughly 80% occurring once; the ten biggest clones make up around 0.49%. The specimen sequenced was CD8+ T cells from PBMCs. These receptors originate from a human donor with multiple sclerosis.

As DNA, the CDR3 is TGTGCCAGCAGTTTAGTGGAGGGGTACACCGGGGAGCTGTTTTTT. Amino acid sequence: CASSLVEGYTGELFF. J is TRBJ2-2 and V is TRBV28, with TRBD2 as a possible D gene (6 bases). The CDR3 sequence is 15 residues long. CDR1 is MDHEN and CDR2 is SYDVKM in the germline V gene. Between the trimmed V and J ends, which lost 2 bases and 3 bases, there was a span of 10 bases.

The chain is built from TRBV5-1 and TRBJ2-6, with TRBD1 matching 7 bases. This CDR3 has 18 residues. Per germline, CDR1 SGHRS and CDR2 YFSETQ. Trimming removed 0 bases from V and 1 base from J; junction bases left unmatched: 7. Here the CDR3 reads CASSLAGTELSGANVLTF. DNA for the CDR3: TGCGCCAGCAGCTTGGCCGGGACAGAACTTTCTGGGGCCAACGTCCTGACTTTC.

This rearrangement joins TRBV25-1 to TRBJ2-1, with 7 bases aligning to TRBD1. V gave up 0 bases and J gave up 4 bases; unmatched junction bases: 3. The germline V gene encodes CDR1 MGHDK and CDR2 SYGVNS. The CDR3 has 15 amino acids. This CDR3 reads CASSEYRTGYNEQFF. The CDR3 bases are TGTGCCAGCAGTGAATACAGGACAGGTTACAATGAGCAGTTCTTC.

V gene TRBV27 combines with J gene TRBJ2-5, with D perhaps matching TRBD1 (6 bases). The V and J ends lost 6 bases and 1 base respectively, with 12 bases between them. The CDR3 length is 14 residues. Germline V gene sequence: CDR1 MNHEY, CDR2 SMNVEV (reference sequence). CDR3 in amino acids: CASSHVDSQETQYF. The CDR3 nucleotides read TGTGCCAGCAGCCATGTGGACAGCCAAGAGACCCAGTACTTC.

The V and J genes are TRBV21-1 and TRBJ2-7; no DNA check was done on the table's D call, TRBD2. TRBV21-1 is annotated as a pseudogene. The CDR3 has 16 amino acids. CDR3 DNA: TGTGCCAGCAGCAAAGCCGGGAGGTACGTCATCTACGAGCAGTACGTC. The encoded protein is CASSKAGRYVIYEQYV.

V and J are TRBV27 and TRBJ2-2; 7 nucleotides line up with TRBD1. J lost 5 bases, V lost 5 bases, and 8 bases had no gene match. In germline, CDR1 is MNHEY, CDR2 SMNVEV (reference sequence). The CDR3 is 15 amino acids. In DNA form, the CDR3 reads TGTGCCAGCAGTATAAAGGGGGCGCGGACCGGGGAGCTGTTTTTT. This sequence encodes CASSIKGARTGELFF.

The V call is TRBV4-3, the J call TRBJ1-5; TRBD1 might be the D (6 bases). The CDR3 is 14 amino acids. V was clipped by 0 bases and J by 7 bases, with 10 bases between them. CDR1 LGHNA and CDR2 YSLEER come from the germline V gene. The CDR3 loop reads CASSQEQGLQPQHF. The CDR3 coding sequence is TGCGCCAGCAGCCAAGAACAGGGTTTGCAGCCCCAGCATTTT.

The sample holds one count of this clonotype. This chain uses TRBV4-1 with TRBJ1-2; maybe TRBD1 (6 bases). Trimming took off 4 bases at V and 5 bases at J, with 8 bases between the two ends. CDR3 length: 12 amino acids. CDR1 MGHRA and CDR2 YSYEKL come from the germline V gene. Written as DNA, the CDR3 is TGCGCCAGCAGCCTGGACAGATATGGCTACACCTTC. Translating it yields CASSLDRYGYTF.

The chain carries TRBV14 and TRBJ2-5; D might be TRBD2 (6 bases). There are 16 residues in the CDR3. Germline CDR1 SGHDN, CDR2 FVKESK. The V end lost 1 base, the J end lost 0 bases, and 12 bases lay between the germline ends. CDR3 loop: CASSQGVAAYQETQYF. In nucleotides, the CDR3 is TGTGCCAGCAGCCAAGGGGTAGCGGCGTACCAAGAGACCCAGTACTTC.

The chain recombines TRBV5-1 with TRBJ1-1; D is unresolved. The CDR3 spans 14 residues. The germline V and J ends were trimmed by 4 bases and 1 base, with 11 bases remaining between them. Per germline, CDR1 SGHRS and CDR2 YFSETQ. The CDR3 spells CASSPTSGNTEAFF. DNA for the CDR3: TGCGCCAGCAGCCCGACCTCGGGGAACACTGAAGCTTTCTTT.

The CDR3 DNA follows: TGTGCCAGCTCACCATACGGACAGATATACGAGCAGTACTTC. Protein sequence: CASSPYGQIYEQYF. V usage is TRBV18 and J usage is TRBJ2-7, with D perhaps matching TRBD1 (6 bases). Germline V gene lookup returns CDR1 KGHSH and CDR2 LQKENI. The CDR3 covers 14 residues. The ends were cut back, 2 bases at V and 4 bases at J, with 12 bases in the middle.

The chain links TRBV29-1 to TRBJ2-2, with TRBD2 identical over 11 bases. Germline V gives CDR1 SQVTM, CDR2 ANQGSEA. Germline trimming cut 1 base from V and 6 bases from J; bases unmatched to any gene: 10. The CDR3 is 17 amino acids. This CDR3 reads CSVEGPTSGRKAGELFF. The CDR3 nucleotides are TGCAGCGTTGAAGGGCCCACTAGCGGGAGAAAGGCCGGGGAGCTGTTTTTT.

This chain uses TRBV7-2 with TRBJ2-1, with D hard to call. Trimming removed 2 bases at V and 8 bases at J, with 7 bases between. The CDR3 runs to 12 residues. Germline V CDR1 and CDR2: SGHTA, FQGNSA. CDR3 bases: TGTGCCAGCAGCTTAATGGGGTATGAGCAGTTCTTC. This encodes CASSLMGYEQFF. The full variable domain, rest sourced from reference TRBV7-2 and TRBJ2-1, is GAGVSQSPSNKVTEKGKDVELRCDPISGHTALYWYRQSLGQGLEFLIYFQGNSAPDKSGLPSDRFSAERTGGSVSTLTIQRTQQEDSAVYLCASSLMGYEQFFGPGTRLTVL.

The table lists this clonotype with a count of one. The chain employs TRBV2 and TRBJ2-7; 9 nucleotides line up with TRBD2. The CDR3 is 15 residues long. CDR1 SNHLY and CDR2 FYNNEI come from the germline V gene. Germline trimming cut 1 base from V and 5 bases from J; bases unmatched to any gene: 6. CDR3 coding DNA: TGTGCCAGCAGTGAAGGGCTAGCGGGAAACCACGAGCAGTACGTC. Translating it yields CASSEGLAGNHEQYV.

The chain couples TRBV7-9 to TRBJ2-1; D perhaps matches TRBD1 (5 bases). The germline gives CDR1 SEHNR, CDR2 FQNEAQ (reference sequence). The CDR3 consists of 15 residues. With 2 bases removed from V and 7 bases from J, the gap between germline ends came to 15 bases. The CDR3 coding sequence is TGTGCCAGCAGCTTATGGCAGGGTGGTCGTAATGAGCAGTTCTTC. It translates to CASSLWQGGRNEQFF.

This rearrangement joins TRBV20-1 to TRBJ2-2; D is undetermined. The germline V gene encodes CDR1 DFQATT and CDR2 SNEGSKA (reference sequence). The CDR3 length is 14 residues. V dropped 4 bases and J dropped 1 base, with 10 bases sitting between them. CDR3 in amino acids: CSAILDVNTGELFF. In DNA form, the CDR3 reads TGCAGTGCTATTCTGGACGTGAACACCGGGGAGCTGTTTTTT.

The CDR3: CASSPLAGGSETIQETQYF. The DNA of the CDR3 is TGTGCCAGCAGCCCTCTAGCGGGGGGCAGTGAAACTATCCAAGAGACCCAGTACTTC. The chain combines TRBV12-3 or TRBV12-4 with TRBJ2-5; 11 bases align to TRBD2. V shed 6 bases, J shed 1 base, and the junction held 16 bases outside the gene matches. There are 19 residues in the CDR3.

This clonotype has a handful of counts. CDR3 bases: TGTGCCAGCAGTCTCGGACGTACCTCTGAAGCTTTCTTT. The encoded protein is CASSLGRTSEAFF. The gene calls are TRBV28 and TRBJ1-1; the D is unclear. The CDR3 length is 13 residues. V lost 5 bases and J 6 bases, leaving 13 bases between the germline ends. Germline CDR1 is MDHEN and CDR2 is SYDVKM.

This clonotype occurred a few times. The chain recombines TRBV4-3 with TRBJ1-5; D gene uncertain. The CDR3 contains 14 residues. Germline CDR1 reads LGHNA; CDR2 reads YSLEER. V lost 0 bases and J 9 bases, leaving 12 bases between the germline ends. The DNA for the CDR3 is TGCGCCAGCAGCCAAGATCGGGAGGCATCGCCCCAGCATTTT. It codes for CASSQDREASPQHF.

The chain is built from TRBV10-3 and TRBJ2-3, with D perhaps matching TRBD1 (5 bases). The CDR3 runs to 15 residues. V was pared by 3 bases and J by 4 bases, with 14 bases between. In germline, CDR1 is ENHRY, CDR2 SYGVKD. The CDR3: CAISDPTVKADTQYF. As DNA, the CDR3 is TGTGCCATCAGTGACCCGACAGTTAAGGCAGATACGCAGTATTTT.

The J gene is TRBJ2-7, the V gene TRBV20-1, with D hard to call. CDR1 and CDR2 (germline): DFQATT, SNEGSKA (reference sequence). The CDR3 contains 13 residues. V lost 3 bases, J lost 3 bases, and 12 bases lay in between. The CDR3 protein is CSASRGTLYEQYF. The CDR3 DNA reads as TGCAGTGCTAGTCGAGGAACCCTCTACGAGCAGTACTTC.

The DNA for the CDR3 is TGCGCCAGCAGCTCGGGCTCTTTAATCACTGAAGCTTTCTTT. Its protein product is CASSSGSLITEAFF. The J gene is TRBJ1-1, the V gene TRBV5-1, with unresolved D. Germline loops: CDR1 SGHRS, CDR2 YFSETQ. Trimming took 3 bases from V and 4 from J, leaving 13 bases between them. This CDR3 contains 14 residues.